This T cell receptor (beta chain) is drawn from a study of T cell responses to AZD1222 COVID-19 vaccine. Trimming took off 0 bases at V and 1 base at J, with 6 bases between the two ends. Germline V CDR1 and CDR2: GTSNPN, SVGIG (reference sequence). The CDR3 is made up of 13 amino acids. Findings and caveats of the study: Breadth and depth of Spike-specific TCRs rose after two AZD1222 doses.

Assay: immunoSEQ multiplex PCR; the TCRdb copy retains only in-frame clones and omits some. Here the sample spans around 160,000 clones, just over 90% being singletons. Regarding this clone: Its antigen is still unknown. Within the sample, other DNA sequences also encode this same CDR3.

Here the sequenced sample was peripheral blood, taken on day 0 of AZD1222 vaccination. This clonotype was obtained from an adult in good health. J is TRBJ1-1 and V is TRBV30; D remains unclear. The CDR3 DNA sequence: TGTGCCTGGAGTGTACTTGGGAACACTGAAGCTTTCTTT. Amino acids: CAWSVLGNTEAFF.